This T cell receptor beta chain was obtained from a study of blood T cell repertoires in COVID-19. Clones were sequenced by immunoSEQ multiplex PCR, and TCRdb holds only the in-frame ones, with some missing. The sample consists of 120,000 or so clones, around four fifths of them appearing once. Trimming removed 5 bases from V and 4 bases from J; junction bases left unmatched: 6. This CDR3 has 14 residues. Germline CDR1 SGHTA, CDR2 FQGNSA. The chain employs TRBV7-2 and TRBJ1-2, with 8 bases lining up with TRBD1. Specimen: peripheral blood. The TCR originated in a man older than 75 with active or convalescent COVID-19. In nucleotides, the CDR3 is TGTGCCAGCAGCAACAGGGGGGCCATCTATGGCTACACCTTC. It specifies CASSNRGAIYGYTF.